The present TCR beta chain was sequenced within a study of shared clonotypes between healthy human individuals (TCRdb year 2020). Study-level background: The cohort included a few men and a couple of women between 18 and 49 years of age. To increase sequencing depth and limit assay-specific biases, TCR repertoire library preparation and sequencing were carried out by different laboratories using diverse techniques. To estimate repertoire size and how much clonotypes are shared between individuals, the study performed deep sequencing of blood TCR repertoires from roughly five healthy adults. For each donor, CD4 naive and CD4 memory were each given three plates, CD8 naive was given two plates, and CD8 memory was given one plate. Per donor, leukapheresis produced somewhere between about 0.94 and 9 billion PBMCs. Overall study results and their limits: The small number of donors limited the genetic and exposure-history diversity represented. Naive subsets generally had larger estimated clonotype richness than memory subsets. Higher generation probabilities were observed for clonotypes shared by all four sorted-subset donors than for non-shared clonotypes. Even with the large sequencing depth, rarefaction of the sorted-subset datasets indicated that sequencing was incomplete. Sampling was restricted to blood, and TCR repertoires in tissues likely differ from the TCR repertoires found in blood. Approximately 4.8% of naive CD4, roughly 3.5% of naive CD8, roughly 2.4% of memory CD4, and 0.35% to 0.5% of memory CD8 clonotypes were shared across several donors. Pairwise subsampling indicated that sequencing depth was expected to affect the degree of clonotype sharing among donors.

CDR1 is given as LGHNA and CDR2 as YSLEER, both from the germline V gene. V was cut back by 1 base and J by 5 bases, leaving a gap of 12 bases between them. From cysteine to phenylalanine, the CDR3 is 14 amino acids long. The retained sequence is limited to the CDR3, 42 bases, with the frame set at the first base. Using the deep immunoSEQ assay, TCR CDR3 regions were amplified from genomic DNA by multiplex PCR. Genomic DNA extracted from each cell subset was distributed evenly over all wells of several immunoSEQ 96-well plates, and each plate served as one replicate. Each replicate PCR for sorted subsets received about 220 ng genomic DNA, equal to tens of thousands of T cell genomes. The purified libraries were quantified using a Qubit 3.0 fluorometer, sized with a Bioanalyzer 2100, and then quantified again using the KAPA Library Quantification kit. Each immunoSEQ 96-well plate was sequenced on its own single-read 150-cycle Illumina NextSeq 550 flow cell. Per the original workflow: Because only junctional sequences without quality scores were contained in the immunoSEQ output, filtering matching that applied to full-length reads could not be performed. To assign V/J genes and CDR3, sequences were annotated against IMGT germline references using PyIR, a Python wrapper for IgBLAST v1.9. Reads were filtered out if the reads had weak V/J assignments (E-value above 1e-6), no CDR3, stop codons, out-of-frame junctions, or ambiguous translated residues. A V3J clonotype was defined by an identical inferred V gene, J gene, and CDR3 amino acid sequence. Percentage overlap between repertoires was calculated by dividing the number of shared unique clonotypes by the size of the smaller repertoire. Repertoire richness was assessed with RTK rarefaction, the Chao1 estimator, and Recon v2.1 estimates of unobserved clonotypes. For all TCRbeta clonotypes obtained by the gDNA method from a few donors, generation probabilities were computed with OLGA. TCRdb stores this immuneACCESS table with in-frame sequences only. Part of the clones is absent; in the studies checked, under half of the shortfall reflects unresolved V genes, and no reason is known for the rest. The V and J calls and clone size are taken from that table; D and trimming were inferred from the DNA. Within this sample are some 2,100,000 clones, with about 93% of them counted one time only. Of the sample, roughly 1.8% falls within the top ten clones.

CD8 naive samples consisted of CD45RO-negative cells that were positively selected for CCR7, yielding a CD45RA+CCR7+ population without TemRA cells. The donors were healthy, HIV-negative adults who had no recently reported acute infections or vaccinations. All donors were Caucasian adults living in Nashville, Tennessee, USA. Blood was collected by leukapheresis, and PBMCs were isolated by Ficoll-Histopaque density gradient centrifugation and then cryopreserved in liquid nitrogen vapor phase. Purity and quantity of every magnetically sorted T cell population were checked by analytical flow cytometry. Each sorted fraction had its genomic DNA isolated and then quantified by UV absorbance on a Nanodrop 2000c. Points on this clone: Its antigen has not been determined. The sample holds no much larger clone one base away, and base qualities are not on file.

The sample consisted of naive CD8+ T cells from PBMCs. This specimen's cell subset or site label, interpreted: CD45RA+CCR7+. This TCR was recovered from a man aged 18-30 years in good health. Some clones in this sample may be carry-over from other donors' samples. The V gene is TRBV4-3 and the J gene is TRBJ2-7; the D assignment is uncertain and may be TRBD1 or TRBD2, with 5 bases supporting each. The CDR3 sequence is CASSQAGPFDEQYF. The sequenced DNA is TGCGCCAGCAGCCAAGCGGGACCTTTCGACGAGCAGTACTTC.